The T cell receptor beta chain under discussion was sequenced for a study of blood T cell repertoires in COVID-19. The CDR3 covers 14 residues. Trimming took off 3 bases at V and 0 bases at J, with 5 bases between the two ends. Germline CDR1 and CDR2: WNHNN and SYGVQD (reference sequence). Some clones are missing from TCRdb's copy, which holds only in-frame ones; the method was immunoSEQ multiplex PCR. The data show roughly 200,000 clones, around 85% seen once. This clone has just a few counts. The sample consisted of PBMCs or T cells enriched from blood (not recorded which). The TCR was taken from a middle-aged man who had recovered from COVID-19. The chain uses TRBV10-1 and TRBJ2-2, with no clear D. The CDR3 DNA reads TGCGCCAGCAGTGATGCGTCGAACACCGGGGAGCTGTTTTTT. Its protein product is CASSDASNTGELFF.